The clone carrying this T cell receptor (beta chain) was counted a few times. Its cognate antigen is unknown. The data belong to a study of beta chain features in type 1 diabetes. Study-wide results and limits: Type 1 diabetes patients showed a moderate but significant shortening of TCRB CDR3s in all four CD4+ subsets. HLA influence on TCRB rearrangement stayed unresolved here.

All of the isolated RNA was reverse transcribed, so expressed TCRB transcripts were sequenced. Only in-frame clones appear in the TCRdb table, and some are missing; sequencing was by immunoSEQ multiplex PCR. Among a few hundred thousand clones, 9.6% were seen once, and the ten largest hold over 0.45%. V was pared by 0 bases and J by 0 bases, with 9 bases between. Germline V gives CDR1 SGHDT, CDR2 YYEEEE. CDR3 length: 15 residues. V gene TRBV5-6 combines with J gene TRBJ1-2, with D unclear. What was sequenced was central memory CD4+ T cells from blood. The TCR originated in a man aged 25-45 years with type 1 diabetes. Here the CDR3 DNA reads TGTGCCAGCAGCTTGGGAGTATCAGCTAACTATGGCTACACCTTC. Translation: CASSLGVSANYGYTF.